This T cell receptor beta chain was obtained from a study of naive and memory T cell subsets. This clonotype has a handful of counts. What it binds is unknown. Two oligonucleotides, mixed equimolar, formed the beta constant-region primer covering TRBC1 and TRBC2. The ligated cDNA underwent four PCR rounds using SP2 and nested alpha and beta constant-region primers. In TCRdb, the UMI-ligation and nested PCR reads were re-called with MiXCR into one record per CDR3 protein. The repertoire holds around 100,000 distinct CDR3 sequences, 14% seen once, with roughly 3.1% in the top ten. Study-wide findings and caveats: Naive repertoires, especially CD8, held a few larger clonotypes, possibly memory cells re-expressing CD45RA.

The CDR3 is 17 residues long. Germline loops: CDR1 DFQATT, CDR2 SNEGSKA (reference sequence). Trimming stripped 0 bases from V and 0 bases from J, with 15 bases between. From the second PCR step, alpha and beta chains were amplified apart. CMV status came from CD4+ IFNgamma after overnight CMV lysate stimulation. V usage is TRBV20-1 and J usage is TRBJ1-5; D remains unclear. The specimen was naive CD8+ T cells from blood. This TCR was sampled from a human donor in good health. This CDR3 is CSARDRLGIFSNQPQHF. The CDR3 region has the DNA TGCAGTGCTAGAGATCGATTGGGGATTTTTAGCAATCAGCCCCAGCATTTT.